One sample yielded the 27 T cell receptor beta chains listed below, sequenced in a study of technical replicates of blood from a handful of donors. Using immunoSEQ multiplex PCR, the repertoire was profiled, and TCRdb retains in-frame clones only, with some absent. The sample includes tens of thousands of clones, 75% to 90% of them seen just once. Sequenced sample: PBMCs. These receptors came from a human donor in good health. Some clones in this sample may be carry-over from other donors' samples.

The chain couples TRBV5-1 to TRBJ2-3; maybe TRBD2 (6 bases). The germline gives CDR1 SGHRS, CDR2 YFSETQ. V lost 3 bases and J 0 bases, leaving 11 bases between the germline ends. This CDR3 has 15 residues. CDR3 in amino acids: CASSSRLDSTDTQYF. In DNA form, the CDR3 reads TGCGCCAGCAGCTCCCGACTAGACAGCACAGATACGCAGTATTTT.

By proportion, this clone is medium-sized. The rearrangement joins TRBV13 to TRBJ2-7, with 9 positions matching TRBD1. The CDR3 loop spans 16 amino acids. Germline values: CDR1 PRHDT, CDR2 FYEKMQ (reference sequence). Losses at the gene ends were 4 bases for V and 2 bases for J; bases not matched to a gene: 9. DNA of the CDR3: TGTGCCAGCAGCTCCTTGGCGGGACAGGGAACCTACGAGCAGTACTTC. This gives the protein CASSSLAGQGTYEQYF. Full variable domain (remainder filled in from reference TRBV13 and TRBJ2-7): AAGVIQSPRHLIKEKRETATLKCYPIPRHDTVYWYQQGPGQDPQFLISFYEKMQSDKGSIPDRFSAQQFSDYHSELNMSSLELGDSALYFCASSSLAGQGTYEQYFGPGTRLTVT.

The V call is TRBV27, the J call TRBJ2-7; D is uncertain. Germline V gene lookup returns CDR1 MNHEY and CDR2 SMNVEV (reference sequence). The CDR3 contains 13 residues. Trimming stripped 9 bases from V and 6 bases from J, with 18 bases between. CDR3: CASANEVLSEQYF. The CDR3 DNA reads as TGTGCCAGTGCGAACGAGGTCCTCTCCGAGCAGTACTTC.

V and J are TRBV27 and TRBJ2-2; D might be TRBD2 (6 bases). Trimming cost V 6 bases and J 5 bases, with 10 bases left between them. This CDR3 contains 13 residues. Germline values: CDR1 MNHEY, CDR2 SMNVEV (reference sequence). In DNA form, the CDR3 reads TGTGCCAGCAGCTGGGCGGGGACCGGGGAGCTGTTTTTT. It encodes CASSWAGTGELFF.

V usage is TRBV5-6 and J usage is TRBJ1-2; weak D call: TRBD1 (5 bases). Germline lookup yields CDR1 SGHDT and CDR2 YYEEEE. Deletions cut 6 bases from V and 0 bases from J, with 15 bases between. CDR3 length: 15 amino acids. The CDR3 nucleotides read TGTGCCAGCACCGACCCAGGGAAATCTAACTATGGCTACACCTTC. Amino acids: CASTDPGKSNYGYTF.

The CDR3: CASSVEPSTTEAFF. CDR3 nucleotide sequence: TGTGCCAGCAGCGTAGAGCCGAGCACGACTGAAGCTTTCTTT. The J gene is TRBJ1-1, the V gene TRBV9; D is undetermined. Germline lookup yields CDR1 SGDLS and CDR2 YYNGEE. The CDR3 contains 14 residues. Trimming shortened V by 0 bases and J by 5 bases, and 11 bases separated the two germline ends.

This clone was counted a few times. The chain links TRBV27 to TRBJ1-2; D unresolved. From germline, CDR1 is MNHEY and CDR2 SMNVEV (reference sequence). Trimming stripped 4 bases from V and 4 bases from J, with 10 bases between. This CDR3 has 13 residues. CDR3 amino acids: CASSSTELYGYTF. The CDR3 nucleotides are TGTGCCAGCAGTTCCACTGAGCTCTATGGCTACACCTTC.

The CDR3 nucleotides are TGTGCCAGCTCACTCCGGACAGGAGCCCGGGAAACCCAGTACTTC. Its translation: CASSLRTGARETQYF. The chain combines TRBV18 with TRBJ2-5; 7 nucleotides match TRBD1. The CDR3 is 15 amino acids. V trimming: 4 bases; J trimming: 8 bases; junction bases outside the gene matches: 13. CDR1 KGHSH and CDR2 LQKENI come from the germline V gene. Full variable domain (rest looked up from reference TRBV18 and TRBJ2-5): NAGVMQNPRHLVRRRGQEARLRCSPMKGHSHVYWYRQLPEEGLKFMVYLQKENIIDESGMPKERFSAEFPKEGPSILRIQQVVRGDSAAYFCASSLRTGARETQYFGPGTRLLVL.

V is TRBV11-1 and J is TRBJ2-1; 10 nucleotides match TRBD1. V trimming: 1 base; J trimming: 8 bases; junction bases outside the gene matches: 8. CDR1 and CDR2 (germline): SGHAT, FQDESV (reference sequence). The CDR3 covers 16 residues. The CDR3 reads CASSLGRDRGLDEQFF. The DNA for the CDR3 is TGTGCCAGCAGCTTAGGGCGGGACAGGGGTTTGGATGAGCAGTTCTTC.

The CDR3 sequence: CATSRDLGTGSNEKLFF. CDR3 nucleotide sequence: TGTGCCACCAGCAGAGATCTAGGGACAGGGAGTAATGAAAAACTGTTTTTT. V usage is TRBV15 and J usage is TRBJ1-4; the match to TRBD1 covers 9 bases. V was pared by 0 bases and J by 4 bases, with 6 bases of the junction left unmatched. The V gene's germline CDR1 is LNHNV and CDR2 YYDKDF (reference sequence). The CDR3 extends over 17 amino acids.

This CDR3 is CASSQNPAGEGAGELFF. CDR3 bases: TGCGCCAGCAGCCAAAACCCCGCGGGAGAAGGTGCCGGGGAGCTGTTTTTT. J is TRBJ2-2 and V is TRBV4-1; 7 nucleotides agree with TRBD2. V was clipped by 2 bases and J by 6 bases; unmatched bases: 12. This CDR3 spans 17 amino acids. Germline V CDR1 and CDR2: MGHRA, YSYEKL.

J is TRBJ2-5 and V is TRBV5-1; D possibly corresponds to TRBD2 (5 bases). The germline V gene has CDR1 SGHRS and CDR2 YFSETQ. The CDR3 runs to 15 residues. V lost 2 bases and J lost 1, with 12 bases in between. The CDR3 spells CASSFGRRFQETQYF. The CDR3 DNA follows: TGCGCCAGCAGCTTCGGCCGGAGGTTCCAAGAGACCCAGTACTTC.

CDR3 DNA sequence: TGTGCCAGCAGCCAAGCAGCGGGAGATTTGGACGAGCAGTACTTC. As protein: CASSQAAGDLDEQYF. The chain joins TRBV7-9 to TRBJ2-7; 8 nucleotides align to TRBD2. The V gene's germline CDR1 is SEHNR and CDR2 FQNEAQ (reference sequence). V trimming: 5 bases; J trimming: 5 bases; junction bases outside the gene matches: 11. The CDR3 is 15 amino acids.

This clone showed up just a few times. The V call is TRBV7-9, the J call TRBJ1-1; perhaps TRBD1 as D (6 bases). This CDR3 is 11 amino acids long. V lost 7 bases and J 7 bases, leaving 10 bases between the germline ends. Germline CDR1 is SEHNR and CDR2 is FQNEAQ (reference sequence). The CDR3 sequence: CASTQGNEAFF. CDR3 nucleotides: TGTGCCAGCACCCAGGGGAATGAAGCTTTCTTT.

The CDR3 reads CASSSRTSGTYEQYF. The CDR3 nucleotides are TGTGCCAGCAGTAGTCGCACTAGCGGAACCTACGAGCAGTACTTC. The J gene is TRBJ2-7, the V gene TRBV6-1; 8 bases are a match to TRBD2. Looked up from germline, CDR1 is MNHNS and CDR2 is SASEGT. With V trimmed by 5 bases and J by 2 bases, 8 bases remained unmatched. The CDR3 totals 15 residues.

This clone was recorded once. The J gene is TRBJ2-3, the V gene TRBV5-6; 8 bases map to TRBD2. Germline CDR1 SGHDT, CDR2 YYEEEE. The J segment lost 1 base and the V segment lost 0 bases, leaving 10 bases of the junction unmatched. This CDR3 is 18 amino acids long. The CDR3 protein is CASSLDRGGRTRTDTQYF. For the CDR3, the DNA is TGTGCCAGCAGCTTGGACAGAGGCGGGAGGACTCGCACAGATACGCAGTATTTT. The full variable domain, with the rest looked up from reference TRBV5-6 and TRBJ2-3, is DAGVTQSPTHLIKTRGQQVTLRCSPKSGHDTVSWYQQALGQGPQFIFQYYEEEERQRGNFPDRFSGHQFPNYSSELNVNALLLGDSALYLCASSLDRGGRTRTDTQYFGPGTRLTVL.

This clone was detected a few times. CDR3 DNA: TGTGCCTGGAGTGTACAGGAGGCTTTCTTT. Its translation is CAWSVQEAFF. The chain employs TRBV30 and TRBJ1-1; D possibly corresponds to TRBD1 (5 bases). Germline CDR1 reads GTSNPN; CDR2 reads SVGIG (reference sequence). Between the trimmed V and J ends, which lost 0 bases and 11 bases, there was a span of 7 bases. CDR3 size: 10 residues.

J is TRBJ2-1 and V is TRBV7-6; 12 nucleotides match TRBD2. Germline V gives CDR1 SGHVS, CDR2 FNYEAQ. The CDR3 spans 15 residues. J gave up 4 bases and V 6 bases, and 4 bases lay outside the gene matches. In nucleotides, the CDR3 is TGTGCCAGCAGGCACCTAGCGGGAGGGTACAATGAGCAGTTCTTC. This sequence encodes CASRHLAGGYNEQFF.

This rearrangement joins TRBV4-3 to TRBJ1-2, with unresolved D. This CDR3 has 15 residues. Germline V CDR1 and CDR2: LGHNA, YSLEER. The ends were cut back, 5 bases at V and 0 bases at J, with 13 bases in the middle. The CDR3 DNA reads TGCGCCAGCAGCGACTCACTTTCTTCTAACTATGGCTACACCTTC. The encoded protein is CASSDSLSSNYGYTF.

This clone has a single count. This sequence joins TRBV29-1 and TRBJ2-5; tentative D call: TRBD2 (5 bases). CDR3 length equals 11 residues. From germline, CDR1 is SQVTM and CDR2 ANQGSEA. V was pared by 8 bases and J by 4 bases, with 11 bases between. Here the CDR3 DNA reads TGCAGCACCTTTGGAGGAGAGACCCAGTACTTC. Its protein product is CSTFGGETQYF.

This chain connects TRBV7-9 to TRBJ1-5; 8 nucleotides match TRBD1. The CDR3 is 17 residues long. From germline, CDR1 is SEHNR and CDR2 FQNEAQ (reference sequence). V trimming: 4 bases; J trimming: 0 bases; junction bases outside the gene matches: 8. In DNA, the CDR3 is TGTGCCAGCAGCTCGGACAGGGAAACCTATAGCAATCAGCCCCAGCATTTT. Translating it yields CASSSDRETYSNQPQHF.

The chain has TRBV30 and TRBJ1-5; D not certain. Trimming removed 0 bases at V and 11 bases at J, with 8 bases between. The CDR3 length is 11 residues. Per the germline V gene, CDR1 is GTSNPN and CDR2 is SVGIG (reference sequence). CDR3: CAWSVGAAQHF. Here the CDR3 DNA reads TGTGCCTGGAGTGTGGGTGCGGCCCAGCATTTT.

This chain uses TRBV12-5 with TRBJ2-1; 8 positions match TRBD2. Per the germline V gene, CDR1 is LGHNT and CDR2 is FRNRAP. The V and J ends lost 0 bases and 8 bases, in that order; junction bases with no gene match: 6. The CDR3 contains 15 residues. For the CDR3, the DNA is TGTGCTAGTGGTTTGGTACATGCGGGAGGTGATGAGCAGTTCTTC. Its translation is CASGLVHAGGDEQFF.

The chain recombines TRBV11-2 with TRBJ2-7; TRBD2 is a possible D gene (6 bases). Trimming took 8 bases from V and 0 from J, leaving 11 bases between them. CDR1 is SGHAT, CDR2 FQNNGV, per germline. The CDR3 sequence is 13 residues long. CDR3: CASRGISSYEQYF. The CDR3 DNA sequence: TGTGCCAGCCGGGGGATAAGCTCCTACGAGCAGTACTTC.

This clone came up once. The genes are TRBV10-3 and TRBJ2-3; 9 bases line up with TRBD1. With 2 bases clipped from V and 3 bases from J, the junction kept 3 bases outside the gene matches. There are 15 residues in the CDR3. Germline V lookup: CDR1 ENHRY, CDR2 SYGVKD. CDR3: CAISEDRGWTDTQYF. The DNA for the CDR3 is TGTGCCATCAGTGAGGACAGGGGGTGGACAGATACGCAGTATTTT.

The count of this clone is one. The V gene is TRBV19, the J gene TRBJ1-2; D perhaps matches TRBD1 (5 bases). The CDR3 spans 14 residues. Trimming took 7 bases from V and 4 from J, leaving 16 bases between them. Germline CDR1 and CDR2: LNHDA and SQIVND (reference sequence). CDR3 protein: CASTIVGGPYGYTF. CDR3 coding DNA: TGTGCCAGTACTATTGTCGGGGGACCCTATGGCTACACCTTC.

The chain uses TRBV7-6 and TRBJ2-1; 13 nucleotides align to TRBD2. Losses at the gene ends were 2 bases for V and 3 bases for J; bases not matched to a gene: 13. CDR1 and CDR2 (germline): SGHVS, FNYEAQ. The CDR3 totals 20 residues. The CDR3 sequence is CASSLMGRGLAGRSYNEQFF. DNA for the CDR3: TGTGCCAGCAGCTTAATGGGTAGGGGACTAGCGGGGAGGAGCTACAATGAGCAGTTCTTC.